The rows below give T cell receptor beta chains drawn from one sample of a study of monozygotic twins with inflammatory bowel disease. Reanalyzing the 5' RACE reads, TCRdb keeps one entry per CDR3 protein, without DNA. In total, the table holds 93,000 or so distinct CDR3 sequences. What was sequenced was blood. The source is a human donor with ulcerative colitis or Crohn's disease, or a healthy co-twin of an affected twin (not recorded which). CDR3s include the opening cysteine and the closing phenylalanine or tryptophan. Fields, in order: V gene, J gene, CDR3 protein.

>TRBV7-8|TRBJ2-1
CASSLARGIGYNEQFF
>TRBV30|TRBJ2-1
CAWKRVAWGGEQFF
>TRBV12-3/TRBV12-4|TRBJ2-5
CASSPYSGVRETQYF
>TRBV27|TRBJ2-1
CASSFRTSGSTEQFF
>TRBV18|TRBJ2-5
CAGSPSRQYQETQYF
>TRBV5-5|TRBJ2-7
CASSPLGTSGTYEQYF
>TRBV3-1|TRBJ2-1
CASSPRIAGLNEQFF
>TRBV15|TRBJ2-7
CATSRGSAGAYEQYF
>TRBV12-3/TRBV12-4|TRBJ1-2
CASSLADRNYGYTF
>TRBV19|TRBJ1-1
CASSIDDRRANTEAFF
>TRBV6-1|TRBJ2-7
CASSEYGQQYF
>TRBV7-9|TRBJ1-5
CASSLSQNQPQHF
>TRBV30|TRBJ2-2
CAWAARPGWNTGELFF
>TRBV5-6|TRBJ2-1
CASSVANAYNEQFF
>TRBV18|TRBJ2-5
CASSHRTSGREETQYF
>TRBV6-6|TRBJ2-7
CASKGTGAVYEQYF
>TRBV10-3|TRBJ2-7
CAISESGSGLYEQYF
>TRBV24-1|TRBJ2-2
CATRGRSNTGELFF
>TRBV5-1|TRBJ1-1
CASSEQQGSTEAFF
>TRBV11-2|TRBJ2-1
CASSLDIWGYNEQFF
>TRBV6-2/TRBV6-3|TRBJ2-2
CASSYNRAYTGELFF
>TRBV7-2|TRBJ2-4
CASSQDVWENIQYF
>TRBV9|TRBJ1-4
CASSQGGAGFNEKLFF
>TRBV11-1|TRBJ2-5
CASNEIRTSGISRGTQYF
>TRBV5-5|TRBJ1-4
CASSSWWTERGKLFF
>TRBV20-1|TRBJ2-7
CSAGGGGGHYEQYF
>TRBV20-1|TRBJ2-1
CSAQTSVSSYNEQFF
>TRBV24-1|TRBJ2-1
CATSDQVGDEQFF
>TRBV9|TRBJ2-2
CASSNRTRGYTGELFF
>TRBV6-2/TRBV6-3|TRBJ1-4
CASSYVGAPGKLFF
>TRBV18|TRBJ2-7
CASSPGRVGEQYF
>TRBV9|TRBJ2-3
CASSVGIDTQYF
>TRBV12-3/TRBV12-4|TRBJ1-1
CASSGQGAWEYTEAFF
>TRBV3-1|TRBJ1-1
CASSPATGFTEAFF
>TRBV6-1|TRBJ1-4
CASRPTWASLHEKLFF
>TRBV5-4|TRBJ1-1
CASSLGGEGGTEAFF
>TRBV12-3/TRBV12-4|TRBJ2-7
CASSFYRVDEQYF
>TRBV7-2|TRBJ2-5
CASSLGRGETQYF
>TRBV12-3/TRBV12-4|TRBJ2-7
CASSLYVRLSSYEQYF
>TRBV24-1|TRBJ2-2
CATSDSREGGADGELFF
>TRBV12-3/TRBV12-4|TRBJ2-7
CASSREREASYEQYF
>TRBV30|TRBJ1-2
CAWGLTGSGGYTF